The TCR beta chain under discussion was sequenced for a study of blood T cell repertoires in COVID-19. Study-wide context: COVID-19 samples from acute and convalescent phases originated in the United States, Italy and Spain. The cDNA or gDNA used as material had been derived from T cells, B-cell-depleted T cells, or PBMCs.

In the original processing: Reference gene primer amplification gave nucleated cell count estimates. Data came from immunoSEQ multiplex PCR; TCRdb stores just in-frame clones and leaves some out. V and J calls and clone size follow that table, whereas D and trimming were derived from the DNA. The table shows over 70,000 clones, with 60% to 85% occurring only once. Germline CDR1 and CDR2: ENHRY and SYGVKD. This CDR3 comprises 12 residues. The V and J ends lost 6 bases and 7 bases, in that order; junction bases with no gene match: 2. The clonotype was recovered from a woman at least 80 years old with acute or convalescent COVID-19. The J gene is TRBJ2-1, the V gene TRBV10-3; 8 bases agree with TRBD2. Material for sequencing was peripheral blood. The CDR3 sequence: CAISGTRNEQFF. The CDR3 region has the DNA TGTGCCATCAGCGGGACTAGGAATGAGCAGTTCTTC.